Listed below are T cell receptor beta chains from one sample, sequenced in a study of graft-versus-host responses after intestinal transplantation. The antigens these receptors bind are not known. This table comes from immunoSEQ multiplex PCR, and its TCRdb copy is limited to in-frame clones, with some not included. This repertoire shows 85,000 to 100,000 clones, approximately 90% found once; its top ten account for approximately 0.064%. The sample in question was unstimulated CD8+ T cells sorted from spleen or lymph node cells, obtained before transplant. These receptors came from a human donor who was the organ donor for an intestinal transplant. Both conserved end residues are part of each CDR3. D genes are given only for firm matches.

DNA | CDR3 | D | J | V
TGTGCCAGTACCCCCACAAACACCGGGGAGCTGTTTTTT | CASTPTNTGELFF | NA | TRBJ2-2 | TRBV19
TGTGCCAGCAGCGCACCTAGCGGGCGAGGCACCGGGGAGCTGTTTTTT | CASSAPSGRGTGELFF | TRBD2 | TRBJ2-2 | TRBV9
TGTGCCAGCAGCTTGACCGGGACTAGCGGTGCCGAGCAGTACTTC | CASSLTGTSGAEQYF | TRBD2 | TRBJ2-7 | TRBV7-2
TGTGCCAGCAGCACGGCTAGCGGGGGGGCCCTCGCTAGCACAGATACGCAGTATTTT | CASSTASGGALASTDTQYF | TRBD2 | TRBJ2-3 | TRBV7-8
TGTGCCAGCAGTGAAAGGATTGTAGTCGAGGAGTATTTT | CASSERIVVEEYF | NA | TRBJ2-3 | TRBV6-1
TGCGCCAGCAGCCTCGGGGACAGGGAGGGAAAACTGTTTTTT | CASSLGDREGKLFF | TRBD1 | TRBJ1-4 | TRBV5-1
TGTGCCAGCAGCAAGGGGGGGGGACTCGAGACCCAGTACTTC | CASSKGGGLETQYF | NA | TRBJ2-5 | TRBV7-6
TGTGCCAGCAGCTTAGGGTTTTGGAGTCGGGGGTACAATGAGCAGTTCTTC | CASSLGFWSRGYNEQFF | NA | TRBJ2-1 | TRBV7-9
TGTGCCAGCAGTGTTGTCAGGGTGAATACTGAAGCTTTCTTT | CASSVVRVNTEAFF | NA | TRBJ1-1 | TRBV2
TGTGCCAGCAGACAGGAGCCAGGTACTAACTATGGCTACACCTTC | CASRQEPGTNYGYTF | NA | TRBJ1-2 | TRBV13